This TCR beta chain emerged from a study of cytomegalovirus exposure and HLA in healthy donors. Points from the study as a whole: Cytomegalovirus-associated status was assigned to approximately 160 TCR beta chains. Later analysis demonstrated an association between a missense DCLRE1C variant and TCR beta V- and J-gene trimming.

The PCR made use of 60 Vbeta and 13 Jbeta primers. The data were produced by immunoSEQ multiplex PCR, yet TCRdb's version contains in-frame clones alone and is incomplete. Here the sample spans 40,000 to 55,000 clones, around 80% being singletons. CDR1 is LNHDA, CDR2 SQIVND, per germline (reference sequence). V was pared by 5 bases and J by 6 bases, with 6 bases of the junction left unmatched. This CDR3 spans 14 amino acids. About this clone itself: The antigen is undetermined.

The chain combines TRBV19 with TRBJ2-1; 8 bases agree with TRBD2. Sequencing used PBMCs. This clonotype originated in a young man in good health and CMV-seropositive. The chain's CDR3 is CASSLLAGLNEQFF. The CDR3 DNA sequence: TGTGCCAGTAGTCTCCTAGCGGGCCTCAATGAGCAGTTCTTC.